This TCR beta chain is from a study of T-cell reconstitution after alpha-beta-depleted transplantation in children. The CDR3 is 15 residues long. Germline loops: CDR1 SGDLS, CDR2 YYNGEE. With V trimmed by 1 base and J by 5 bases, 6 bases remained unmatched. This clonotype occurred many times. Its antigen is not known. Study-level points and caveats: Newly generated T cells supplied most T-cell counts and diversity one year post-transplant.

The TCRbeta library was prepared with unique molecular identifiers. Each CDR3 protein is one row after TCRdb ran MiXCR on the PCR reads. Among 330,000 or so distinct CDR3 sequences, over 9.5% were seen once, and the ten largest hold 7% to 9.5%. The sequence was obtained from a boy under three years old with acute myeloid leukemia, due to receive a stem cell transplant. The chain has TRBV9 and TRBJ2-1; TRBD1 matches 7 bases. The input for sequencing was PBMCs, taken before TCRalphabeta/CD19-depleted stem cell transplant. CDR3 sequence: CASSVWSTGHNEQFF. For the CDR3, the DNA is TGTGCCAGCAGCGTATGGTCGACAGGGCACAATGAGCAGTTCTTC.